The sequence of this TCR beta chain was determined in a study of cytomegalovirus exposure and HLA in healthy donors. Study findings and constraints: Previous analysis showed most TCR beta V segments were productive about 87% or about 30% of the time. Roughly uniform sequencing depth across donors was assumed, possibly incorrectly. Reportedly, HLA-A and HLA-B alleles of most subjects were accurately predicted from TCR beta. Later work showed greater clonal expansion in HLA-associated TCR beta chains than in equally common others.

Vbeta (60) and Jbeta (13) primers were used in the PCR. The method was immunoSEQ multiplex PCR; TCRdb's version includes in-frame clones alone and lacks a portion of them. This sample's table reports fewer than 130,000 clones. On this clone itself: The antigen remains undetermined.

The CDR3 contains 14 residues. V lost 0 bases to trimming and J lost 7 bases, with 13 bases between them. The germline V gene has CDR1 SNHLY and CDR2 FYNNEI. Sequencing input: PBMCs. This sequence joins TRBV2 and TRBJ2-7, with D tentatively TRBD1 (6 bases). The clonotype originates from a man between 45 and 60 years old in good health and CMV-seronegative. The CDR3 here is CASSEADSPGEQYF. Here the CDR3 DNA reads TGTGCCAGCAGTGAAGCGGACAGTCCAGGGGAGCAGTACTTC.